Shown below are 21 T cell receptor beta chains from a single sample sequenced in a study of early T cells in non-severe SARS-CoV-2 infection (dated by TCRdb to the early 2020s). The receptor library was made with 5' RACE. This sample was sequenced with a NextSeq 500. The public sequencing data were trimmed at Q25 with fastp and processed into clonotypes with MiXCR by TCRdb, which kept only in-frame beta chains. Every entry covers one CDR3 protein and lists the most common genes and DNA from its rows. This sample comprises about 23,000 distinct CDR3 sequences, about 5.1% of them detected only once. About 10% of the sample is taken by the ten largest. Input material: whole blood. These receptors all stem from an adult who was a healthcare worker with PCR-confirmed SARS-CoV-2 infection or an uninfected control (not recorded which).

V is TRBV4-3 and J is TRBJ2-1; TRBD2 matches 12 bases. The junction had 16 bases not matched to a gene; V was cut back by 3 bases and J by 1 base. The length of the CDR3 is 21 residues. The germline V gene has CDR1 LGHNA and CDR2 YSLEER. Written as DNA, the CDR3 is TGCGCCAGCAGCCAGGAAGATCTTCGACTAGCGGGGGCGGTTTCCTACAATGAGCAGTTCTTC. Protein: CASSQEDLRLAGAVSYNEQFF.

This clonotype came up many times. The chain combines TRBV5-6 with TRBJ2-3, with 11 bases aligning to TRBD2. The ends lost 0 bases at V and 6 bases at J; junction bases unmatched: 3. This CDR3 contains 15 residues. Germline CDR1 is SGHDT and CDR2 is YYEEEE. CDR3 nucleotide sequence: TGTGCCAGCAGCTTGGGGGCTAGCGGGAGGGATACGCAGTATTTT. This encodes CASSLGASGRDTQYF.

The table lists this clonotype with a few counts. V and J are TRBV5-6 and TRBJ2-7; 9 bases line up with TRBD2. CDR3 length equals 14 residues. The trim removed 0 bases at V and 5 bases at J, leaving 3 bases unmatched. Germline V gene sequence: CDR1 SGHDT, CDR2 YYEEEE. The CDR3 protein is CASSLELAGDEQYV. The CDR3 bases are TGTGCCAGCAGCTTGGAATTAGCGGGAGACGAGCAGTACGTC.

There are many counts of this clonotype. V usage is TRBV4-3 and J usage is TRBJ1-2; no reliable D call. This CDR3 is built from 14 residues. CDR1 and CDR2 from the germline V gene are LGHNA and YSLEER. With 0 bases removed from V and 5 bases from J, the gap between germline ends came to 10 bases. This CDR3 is CASSQEVKQYGYTF. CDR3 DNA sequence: TGCGCCAGCAGCCAAGAGGTGAAACAGTATGGCTACACCTTC.

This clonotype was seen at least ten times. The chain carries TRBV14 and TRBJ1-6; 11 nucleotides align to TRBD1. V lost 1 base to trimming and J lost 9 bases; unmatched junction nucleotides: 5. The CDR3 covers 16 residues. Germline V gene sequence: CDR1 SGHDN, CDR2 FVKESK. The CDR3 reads CASSQVGTGGSSPLHF. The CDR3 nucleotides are TGTGCCAGCAGCCAAGTGGGGACAGGGGGTAGTTCACCCCTCCACTTT. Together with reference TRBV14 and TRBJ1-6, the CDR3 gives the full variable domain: EAGVTQFPSHSVIEKGQTVTLRCDPISGHDNLYWYRRVMGKEIKFLLHFVKESKQDESGMPNNRFLAERTGGTYSTLKVQPAELEDSGVYFCASSQVGTGGSSPLHFGNGTRLTVT.

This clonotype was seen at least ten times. CDR3 DNA sequence: TGTGCCAGCAGCGGATCCCCCGGCGGGAGGATGGAGACCCAGTACTTC. Protein sequence: CASSGSPGGRMETQYF. The chain employs TRBV9 and TRBJ2-5, with 8 bases fitting TRBD2. CDR1 is SGDLS, CDR2 YYNGEE, per germline. The CDR3 spans 16 residues. Trimming removed 3 bases from V and 5 bases from J; junction bases left unmatched: 12.

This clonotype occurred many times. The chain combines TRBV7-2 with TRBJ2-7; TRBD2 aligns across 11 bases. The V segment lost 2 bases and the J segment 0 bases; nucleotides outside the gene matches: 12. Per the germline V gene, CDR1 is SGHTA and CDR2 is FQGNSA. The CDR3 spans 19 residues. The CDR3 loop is CASSLSLAGASRSSYEQYF. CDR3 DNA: TGTGCCAGCAGCTTATCACTAGCGGGAGCCTCCCGTAGCTCCTACGAGCAGTACTTC.

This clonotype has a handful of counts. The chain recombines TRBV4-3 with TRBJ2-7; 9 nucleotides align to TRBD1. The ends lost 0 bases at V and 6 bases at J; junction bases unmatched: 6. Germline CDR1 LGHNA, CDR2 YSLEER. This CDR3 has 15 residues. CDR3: CASSQEQGAVGEQYF. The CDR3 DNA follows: TGCGCCAGCAGCCAAGAACAGGGGGCCGTGGGCGAGCAGTACTTC.

CDR3 nucleotides: TGTGCCATCAGTGGGACTAGCGGGGACCACAATGAGCAGTTCTTC. Translating it yields CAISGTSGDHNEQFF. The chain uses TRBV10-3 and TRBJ2-1, with 12 bases identical to TRBD2. Germline trimming cut 4 bases from V and 5 bases from J; bases unmatched to any gene: 3. This CDR3 spans 15 amino acids. Germline V gene sequence: CDR1 ENHRY, CDR2 SYGVKD.

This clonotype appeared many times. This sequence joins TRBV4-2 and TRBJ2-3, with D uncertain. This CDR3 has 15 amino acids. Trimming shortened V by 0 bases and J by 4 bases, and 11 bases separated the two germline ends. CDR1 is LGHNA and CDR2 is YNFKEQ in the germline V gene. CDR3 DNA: TGTGCCAGCAGCCAAGAGGAGTCCTCTCCAGATACGCAGTATTTT. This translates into CASSQEESSPDTQYF.

CDR3 DNA: TGTGCCAGCAGTACCCAGGCGGGAAGTACAGATACGCAGTATTTT. Protein product: CASSTQAGSTDTQYF. The V gene is TRBV6-6, the J gene TRBJ2-3; a possible D gene is TRBD2 (6 bases). The germline V and J ends were trimmed by 5 bases and 3 bases, with 15 bases remaining between them. The CDR3 length is 15 residues. The germline CDR1 and CDR2 sequences are MNHNY and SVGAGI (reference sequence).

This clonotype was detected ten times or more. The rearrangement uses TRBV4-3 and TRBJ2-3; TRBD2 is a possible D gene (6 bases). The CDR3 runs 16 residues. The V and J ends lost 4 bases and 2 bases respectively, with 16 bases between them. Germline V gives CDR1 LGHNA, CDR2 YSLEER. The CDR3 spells CASSLVAGRTTDTQYF. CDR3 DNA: TGCGCCAGCAGCCTTGTTGCGGGACGGACCACAGATACGCAGTATTTT.

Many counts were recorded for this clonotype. In DNA form, the CDR3 reads TGTGCCAGCACCCTATTACTAGCGGAGGGCCCCTACGAGCAGTACTTC. This translates into CASTLLLAEGPYEQYF. The chain joins TRBV5-6 to TRBJ2-7, with 8 nucleotides matching TRBD2. The germline V gene encodes CDR1 SGHDT and CDR2 YYEEEE. Unmatched junction bases numbered 13, after V lost 6 bases and J lost 2 bases. This CDR3 region has 16 residues.

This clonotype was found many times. DNA for the CDR3: TGCAGTGCTAGAGCCCAGGGTATCCAAGAGACCCAGTACTTC. This sequence encodes CSARAQGIQETQYF. The chain has TRBV20-1 and TRBJ2-5; possibly TRBD1 for D (5 bases). The CDR3 has 14 amino acids. V lost 1 base and J 1 base, leaving 10 bases between the germline ends. From germline, CDR1 is DFQATT and CDR2 SNEGSKA (reference sequence).

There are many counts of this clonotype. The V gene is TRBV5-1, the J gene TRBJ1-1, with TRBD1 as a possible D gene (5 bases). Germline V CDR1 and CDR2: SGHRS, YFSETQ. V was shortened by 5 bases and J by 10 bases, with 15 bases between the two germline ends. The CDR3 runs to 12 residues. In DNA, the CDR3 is TGCGCCAGCAGTCCAACAGGCCCAAGAGCTTTCTTT. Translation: CASSPTGPRAFF. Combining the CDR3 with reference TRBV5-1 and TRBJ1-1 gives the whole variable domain KAGVTQTPRYLIKTRGQQVTLSCSPISGHRSVSWYQQTPGQGLQFLFEYFSETQRNKGNFPGRFSGRQFSNSRSEMNVSTLELGDSALYLCASSPTGPRAFFGQGTRLTVV.

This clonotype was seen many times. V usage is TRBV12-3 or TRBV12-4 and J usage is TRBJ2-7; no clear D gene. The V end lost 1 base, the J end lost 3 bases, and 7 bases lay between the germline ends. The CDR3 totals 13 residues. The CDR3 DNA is TGTGCCAGCAGTTTAGAACCTCACTACGAGCAGTACTTC. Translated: CASSLEPHYEQYF.

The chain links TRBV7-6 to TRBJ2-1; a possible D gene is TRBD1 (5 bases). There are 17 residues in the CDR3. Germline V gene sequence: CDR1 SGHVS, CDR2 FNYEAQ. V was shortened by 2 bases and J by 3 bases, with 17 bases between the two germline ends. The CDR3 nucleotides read TGTGCCAGCAGCTTACTCTTCGGACAAGGCGGCTACAATGAGCAGTTCTTC. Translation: CASSLLFGQGGYNEQFF.

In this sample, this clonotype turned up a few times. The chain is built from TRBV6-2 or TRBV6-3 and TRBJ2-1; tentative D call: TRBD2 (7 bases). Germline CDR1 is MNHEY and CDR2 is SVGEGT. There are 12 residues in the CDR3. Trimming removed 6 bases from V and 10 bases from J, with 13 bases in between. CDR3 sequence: CASRQKGGEQFF. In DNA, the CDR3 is TGTGCCAGCAGACAGAAGGGGGGGGAGCAGTTCTTC.

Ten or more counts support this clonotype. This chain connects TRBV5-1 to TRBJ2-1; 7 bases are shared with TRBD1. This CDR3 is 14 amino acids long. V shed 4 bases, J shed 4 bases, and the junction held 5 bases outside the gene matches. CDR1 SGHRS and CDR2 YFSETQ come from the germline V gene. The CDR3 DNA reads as TGCGCCAGCAGCCGGGACAGCCCTTACAATGAGCAGTTCTTC. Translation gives CASSRDSPYNEQFF. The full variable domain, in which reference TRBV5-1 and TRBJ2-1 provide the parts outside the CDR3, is KAGVTQTPRYLIKTRGQQVTLSCSPISGHRSVSWYQQTPGQGLQFLFEYFSETQRNKGNFPGRFSGRQFSNSRSEMNVSTLELGDSALYLCASSRDSPYNEQFFGPGTRLTVL.

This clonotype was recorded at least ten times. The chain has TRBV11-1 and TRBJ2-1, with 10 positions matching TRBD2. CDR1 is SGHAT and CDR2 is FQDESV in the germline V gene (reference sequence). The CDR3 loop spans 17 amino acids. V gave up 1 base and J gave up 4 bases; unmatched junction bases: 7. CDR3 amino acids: CASSLVPSGSIYNEQFF. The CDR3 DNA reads TGTGCCAGCAGCTTAGTCCCTAGCGGGAGTATATACAATGAGCAGTTCTTC.

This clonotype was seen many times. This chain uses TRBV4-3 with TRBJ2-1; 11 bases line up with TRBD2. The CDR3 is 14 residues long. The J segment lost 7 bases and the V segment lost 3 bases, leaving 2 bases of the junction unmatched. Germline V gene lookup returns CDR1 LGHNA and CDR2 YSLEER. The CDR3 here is CASSQGLAVNEQFF. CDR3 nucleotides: TGCGCCAGCAGCCAGGGACTAGCGGTTAATGAGCAGTTCTTC.